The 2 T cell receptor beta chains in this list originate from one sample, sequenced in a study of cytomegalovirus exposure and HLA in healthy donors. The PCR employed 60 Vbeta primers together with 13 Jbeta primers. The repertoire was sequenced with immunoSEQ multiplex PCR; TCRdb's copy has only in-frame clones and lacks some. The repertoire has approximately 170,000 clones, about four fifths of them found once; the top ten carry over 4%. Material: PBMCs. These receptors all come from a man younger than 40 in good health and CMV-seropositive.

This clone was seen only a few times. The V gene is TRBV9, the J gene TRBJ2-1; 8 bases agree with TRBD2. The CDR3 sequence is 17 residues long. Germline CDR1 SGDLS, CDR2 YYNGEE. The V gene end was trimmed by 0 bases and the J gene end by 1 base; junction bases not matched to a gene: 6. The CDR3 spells CASSVDPLADSYNEQFF. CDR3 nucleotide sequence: TGTGCCAGCAGCGTAGACCCACTAGCGGATTCCTACAATGAGCAGTTCTTC.

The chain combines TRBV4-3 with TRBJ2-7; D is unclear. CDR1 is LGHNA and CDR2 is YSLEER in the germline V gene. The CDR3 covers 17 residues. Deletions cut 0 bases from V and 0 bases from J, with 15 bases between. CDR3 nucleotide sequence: TGCGCCAGCAGCCAAGATCCCGCAGGCCCGAGCTCCTACGAGCAGTACTTC. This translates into CASSQDPAGPSSYEQYF.